These T cell receptor beta chains were read from a single sample in a study of OX40 agonist ivuxolimab in advanced cancers. TCRdb's table, derived via immunoSEQ multiplex PCR, lists solely in-frame clones and lacks some. Of some 19,000 clones listed, under 70% are singletons. The sample consisted of CD4+ or CD8+ T cells sorted from blood, taken in a trial of the OX40 agonist ivuxolimab. The receptor source for this set is an adult with an advanced solid tumor such as melanoma, head and neck, liver or kidney cancer. Each CDR3 is given with its conserved first and last residue. The order of the fields is clone size, V gene, J gene, D gene, CDR3 DNA, CDR3 protein. The D gene is left open where the match is weak. Only part of the rows carry a size: once, few, many, or a class if the clone is expanded.

clone size: few; V gene: TRBV7-6; J gene: TRBJ2-2; D gene: TRBD2; CDR3 DNA: TGTGCCAGCAGCTTTTTGGCCCCCAGCGGGAGAGGGACCGGGGAGCTGTTTTTT; CDR3 protein: CASSFLAPSGRGTGELFF
clone size: NA; V gene: TRBV9; J gene: TRBJ2-2; D gene: NA; CDR3 DNA: TGTGCCAGCAACCTAGACGGTGGCGGGGAGCTGTTTTTT; CDR3 protein: CASNLDGGGELFF
clone size: NA; V gene: TRBV19; J gene: TRBJ1-5; D gene: NA; CDR3 DNA: TGTGCCAGTAGTATGGACTCAGGGTATAGTCAGCCCCAGCATTTT; CDR3 protein: CASSMDSGYSQPQHF
clone size: NA; V gene: TRBV27; J gene: TRBJ2-1; D gene: NA; CDR3 DNA: TGTGCCAGCAGCTTAACTAGCAGCTCCTACAATGAGCAGTTCTTC; CDR3 protein: CASSLTSSSYNEQFF
clone size: many; V gene: TRBV16; J gene: TRBJ2-3; D gene: NA; CDR3 DNA: TGTGCCAGCAGCCAATTTTCGGTCCCGGCAGATACGCAGTATTTT; CDR3 protein: CASSQFSVPADTQYF
clone size: few; V gene: TRBV6-6; J gene: TRBJ2-7; D gene: NA; CDR3 DNA: TGTGCCAGCAGGACTAGTCCCTACGAGCAGTACTTC; CDR3 protein: CASRTSPYEQYF
clone size: large; V gene: TRBV4-1; J gene: TRBJ2-7; D gene: NA; CDR3 DNA: TGCGCCAGCAGATTCGGGACGGGGCCGAACGAGCAGTACTTC; CDR3 protein: CASRFGTGPNEQYF
clone size: NA; V gene: TRBV7-8; J gene: TRBJ2-3; D gene: TRBD2; CDR3 DNA: TGTGCCAGCAGAGGACTAGCGGGCTCAGATACGCAGTATTTT; CDR3 protein: CASRGLAGSDTQYF
clone size: NA; V gene: TRBV7-6; J gene: TRBJ2-1; D gene: NA; CDR3 DNA: TGTGCCAGCAGCTTTAGGGACTCCGACAATGAGCAGTTCTTC; CDR3 protein: CASSFRDSDNEQFF
clone size: few; V gene: TRBV6-5; J gene: TRBJ1-6; D gene: NA; CDR3 DNA: TGTGCCAGCAGCTCCGGGACCGAGAATTCACCCCTCCACTTT; CDR3 protein: CASSSGTENSPLHF
clone size: few; V gene: TRBV27; J gene: TRBJ2-2; D gene: NA; CDR3 DNA: TGTGCCAGCAGTTTGGGCGGGATAGGTTGGACCGGGGAGCTGTTTTTT; CDR3 protein: CASSLGGIGWTGELFF
clone size: NA; V gene: TRBV5-6; J gene: TRBJ2-7; D gene: NA; CDR3 DNA: TGTGCCAGCAGCTCGGGACTCGACTACGAGCAGTACTTC; CDR3 protein: CASSSGLDYEQYF
clone size: NA; V gene: TRBV13; J gene: TRBJ1-1; D gene: NA; CDR3 DNA: TGTGCCAGCATGTCTCATATGAACACTGAAGCTTTCTTT; CDR3 protein: CASMSHMNTEAFF
clone size: NA; V gene: TRBV7-8; J gene: TRBJ2-5; D gene: NA; CDR3 DNA: TGTGCCAGCAGCTTGGGGTCTGGGCTAAGAGAGCCCCAGTACTTC; CDR3 protein: CASSLGSGLREPQYF
clone size: NA; V gene: TRBV5-4; J gene: TRBJ2-7; D gene: TRBD2; CDR3 DNA: TGTGCCAGCAGCCGAGGAGCGGGAGGGCCTGTCTACGAGCAGTACTTC; CDR3 protein: CASSRGAGGPVYEQYF
clone size: NA; V gene: TRBV7-9; J gene: TRBJ2-1; D gene: NA; CDR3 DNA: TGTGCCAGCAGCTTGAATTTAGGGAGGCAGGATGAGCAGTTCTTC; CDR3 protein: CASSLNLGRQDEQFF
clone size: few; V gene: TRBV28; J gene: TRBJ2-3; D gene: NA; CDR3 DNA: TGTGCCAGCAACAGCCTAAGGGATACGCAGTATTTT; CDR3 protein: CASNSLRDTQYF
clone size: NA; V gene: TRBV28; J gene: TRBJ2-7; D gene: TRBD2; CDR3 DNA: TGTGCCAGCAGGATGTCTCTAGCGGGCGAGCAGTACTTC; CDR3 protein: CASRMSLAGEQYF
clone size: NA; V gene: TRBV6-4; J gene: TRBJ2-2; D gene: TRBD2; CDR3 DNA: TGTGCCAGCAGTGACTCGACTTCTAGCGGGGGGGCACCTCGGGAGCTGTTTTTT; CDR3 protein: CASSDSTSSGGAPRELFF
clone size: once; V gene: TRBV27; J gene: TRBJ2-7; D gene: NA; CDR3 DNA: TGTGCCAGCAGCCCAGGAGATGAGCAGTACTTC; CDR3 protein: CASSPGDEQYF
clone size: NA; V gene: TRBV4-2; J gene: TRBJ2-3; D gene: NA; CDR3 DNA: TGTGCCAGCAGCCAAGACCATCCCCTGGGCGCTAGCACAGATACGCAGTATTTT; CDR3 protein: CASSQDHPLGASTDTQYF
clone size: once; V gene: TRBV5-4; J gene: TRBJ1-5; D gene: NA; CDR3 DNA: TGTGCCAGCAGCTTGGGAGGGGAGGGTCAGCCCCAGCATTTT; CDR3 protein: CASSLGGEGQPQHF
clone size: NA; V gene: TRBV29-1; J gene: TRBJ2-1; D gene: NA; CDR3 DNA: TGCAGCGTTGAAGATCGGCTAGGGGTGAGCTCCTACAATGAGCAGTTCTTC; CDR3 protein: CSVEDRLGVSSYNEQFF